Presented here are 23 T cell receptor beta chains from one specimen sequenced in a study of blood T cell repertoires in COVID-19. Data came from immunoSEQ multiplex PCR; TCRdb stores just in-frame clones and leaves some out. The sample lists fewer than 35,000 clones, more than 85% occurring once. Sequenced: peripheral blood. The receptor set was obtained from a man in his 60s with acute or convalescent COVID-19.

CDR3 coding DNA: TGTGCCAGCAGCTTGATAGGGACACTGGCAGTGAACACTGAAGCTTTCTTT. Translation: CASSLIGTLAVNTEAFF. The chain recombines TRBV5-5 with TRBJ1-1; the D gene is possibly TRBD1 (6 bases). Trimming stripped 1 base from V and 0 bases from J, with 16 bases between. Germline V CDR1 and CDR2: SGHKS, YYEKEE (reference sequence). The CDR3 loop spans 17 amino acids.

The rearrangement joins TRBV6-5 to TRBJ2-4, with D perhaps matching TRBD1 (6 bases). With 6 bases removed from V and 8 bases from J, the gap between germline ends came to 17 bases. The CDR3 loop spans 14 amino acids. The germline V gene has CDR1 MNHEY and CDR2 SVGAGI. Here the CDR3 reads CASRRSPGHYIQYF. Here the CDR3 DNA reads TGTGCCAGCAGACGGAGCCCGGGACACTACATTCAGTACTTC.

The J gene is TRBJ2-7, the V gene TRBV4-3; 7 nucleotides match TRBD1. V was clipped by 0 bases and J by 0 bases; unmatched bases: 2. Looked up from germline, CDR1 is LGHNA and CDR2 is YSLEER. This CDR3 is built from 15 residues. The CDR3 loop reads CASSQDPGGSYEQYF. The CDR3 coding sequence is TGCGCCAGCAGCCAAGATCCAGGGGGCTCCTACGAGCAGTACTTC.

This clone was seen a handful of times. The CDR3 DNA follows: TGTGCCAGCAGAAGGACGGACCTAGGACTCTCCTATAATTCACCCCTCCACTTT. Its protein product is CASRRTDLGLSYNSPLHF. The rearrangement joins TRBV28 to TRBJ1-6; D call uncertain. CDR1 and CDR2 (germline): MDHEN, SYDVKM. With 6 bases removed from V and 0 bases from J, the gap between germline ends came to 18 bases. The CDR3 has 18 amino acids.

The chain links TRBV29-1 to TRBJ2-2, with TRBD1 identical over 7 bases. The CDR3 length is 13 residues. The ends lost 7 bases at V and 1 base at J; junction bases unmatched: 3. Germline CDR1 and CDR2: SQVTM and ANQGSEA. The CDR3 nucleotides read TGCAGCGCGGACAGGCGGAACACCGGGGAGCTGTTTTTT. It translates to CSADRRNTGELFF.

This clone has only one observation. The chain employs TRBV5-8 and TRBJ2-7; perhaps TRBD1 as D (6 bases). CDR1 and CDR2 (germline): SGHTS, YDEGEE. The length of the CDR3 is 16 residues. The germline V and J ends were trimmed by 2 bases and 0 bases, with 15 bases remaining between them. The CDR3 spells CASSLIDRSSSYEQYF. CDR3 sequence (DNA): TGTGCCAGCAGCTTAATTGACAGGTCAAGCTCCTACGAGCAGTACTTC.

The rearrangement joins TRBV5-1 to TRBJ2-7, with TRBD2 matching 12 bases. The germline gives CDR1 SGHRS, CDR2 YFSETQ. The CDR3 sequence is 15 residues long. J was trimmed by 4 bases and V by 5 bases; bases with no gene match: 7. The CDR3 reads CASSRTSGDEYEQYF. CDR3 bases: TGCGCCAGCAGTAGGACTAGCGGGGATGAGTACGAGCAGTACTTC. Based on the CDR3 plus reference TRBV5-1 and TRBJ2-7, the full variable domain is KAGVTQTPRYLIKTRGQQVTLSCSPISGHRSVSWYQQTPGQGLQFLFEYFSETQRNKGNFPGRFSGRQFSNSRSEMNVSTLELGDSALYLCASSRTSGDEYEQYFGPGTRLTVT.

The chain recombines TRBV11-2 with TRBJ2-7; D unclear. Trimming shortened V by 5 bases and J by 3 bases, and 8 bases separated the two germline ends. CDR3 length: 12 residues. Germline V gene sequence: CDR1 SGHAT, CDR2 FQNNGV. As DNA, the CDR3 is TGTGCCAGCAGCCAGACACGCTACGAGCAGTACGTC. Translated, it gives CASSQTRYEQYV.

The genes are TRBV25-1 and TRBJ1-1; 8 bases fit TRBD1. The CDR3 runs 14 residues. V lost 5 bases and J lost 7; bases outside the gene matches: 9. Germline CDR1 reads MGHDK; CDR2 reads SYGVNS. Written as DNA, the CDR3 is TGTGCCAGCAGTCAAACAGGGGGGCAGGGTGAAGCTTTCTTT. This gives the protein CASSQTGGQGEAFF.

The CDR3 DNA reads as TGTGCCAGCAGCTTTCAGGGACAGGCGGGCGGGGAGCTGTTTTTT. This codes for CASSFQGQAGGELFF. This sequence joins TRBV7-2 and TRBJ2-2, with TRBD1 matching over 8 bases. This CDR3 is 15 amino acids long. V gave up 3 bases and J gave up 7 bases; unmatched junction bases: 7. Germline loops: CDR1 SGHTA, CDR2 FQGNSA.

V is TRBV28 and J is TRBJ1-1, with 7 bases that match TRBD1. This CDR3 has 14 amino acids. V shed 10 bases, J shed 5 bases, and the junction held 13 bases outside the gene matches. Germline CDR1 MDHEN, CDR2 SYDVKM. The CDR3 spells CATFTDRVGTEAFF. The CDR3 DNA follows: TGTGCCACCTTTACTGACAGGGTTGGGACTGAAGCTTTCTTT.

CDR3 protein: CATSRDQGLGNTIYF. CDR3 coding DNA: TGTGCCACCAGCAGAGATCAGGGACTCGGAAACACCATATATTTT. The J gene is TRBJ1-3, the V gene TRBV15; weak D call: TRBD1 (5 bases). Deletions cut 0 bases from V and 4 bases from J, with 10 bases between. The length of the CDR3 is 15 residues. The V gene's germline CDR1 is LNHNV and CDR2 YYDKDF (reference sequence).

This chain joins TRBV4-3 and TRBJ1-2; 9 bases fit TRBD1. With V trimmed by 5 bases and J by 6 bases, 10 bases remained unmatched. The CDR3 extends over 15 amino acids. The germline gives CDR1 LGHNA, CDR2 YSLEER. CDR3 sequence reads: CASSTRTGARDGYTF. CDR3 nucleotide sequence: TGCGCCAGCAGCACGCGGACAGGGGCCCGGGATGGCTACACCTTC.

The V call is TRBV18, the J call TRBJ2-2; 12 bases line up with TRBD2. The CDR3 length is 18 residues. J was trimmed by 1 base and V by 5 bases; bases with no gene match: 8. Germline loops: CDR1 KGHSH, CDR2 LQKENI. CDR3 loop: CASSIRPLAGGNTGELFF. As DNA, the CDR3 is TGTGCCAGCTCAATACGACCACTAGCGGGAGGGAACACCGGGGAGCTGTTTTTT.

The chain links TRBV6-2 or TRBV6-3 to TRBJ2-5, with a weak D call TRBD2 (5 bases). CDR1 MNHEY and CDR2 SVGEGT come from the germline V gene. The V gene lost 2 bases and the J gene lost 3 bases, with 13 bases spanning the gap. The CDR3 has 15 residues. CDR3 region: CASSYPGSREETQYF. CDR3 DNA sequence: TGTGCCAGCAGTTACCCGGGGTCAAGGGAAGAGACCCAGTACTTC.

This chain links TRBV7-2 with TRBJ2-2; 8 positions match TRBD1. This CDR3 comprises 14 residues. V shed 7 bases, J shed 5 bases, and the junction held 6 bases outside the gene matches. CDR1 is SGHTA, CDR2 FQGNSA, per germline. The CDR3 here is CASTQGARTGELFF. Here the CDR3 DNA reads TGTGCCAGCACCCAGGGGGCGCGAACCGGGGAGCTGTTTTTT.

The V and J genes are TRBV19 and TRBJ1-5; a weak D match, TRBD1 (5 bases). Trimming removed 1 base at V and 9 bases at J, with 13 bases between. The CDR3 runs 14 residues. Germline CDR1 is LNHDA and CDR2 is SQIVND (reference sequence). DNA of the CDR3: TGTGCCAGTAGTATAGGACAGTCCTATCGGCCCCAGCATTTT. It encodes CASSIGQSYRPQHF.

The rearrangement links TRBV7-8 to TRBJ1-5; D gene uncertain. This CDR3 has 14 amino acids. In germline, CDR1 is SGHVS, CDR2 FQNEAQ. V lost 5 bases to trimming and J lost 6 bases, with 14 bases between them. The CDR3 bases are TGTGCCAGCAGCCCCCGGGATAGAGGTCAGCCCCAGCATTTT. Its protein is CASSPRDRGQPQHF. Combining the CDR3 with reference TRBV7-8 and TRBJ1-5 gives the whole variable domain GAGVSQSPRYKVAKRGQDVALRCDPISGHVSLFWYQQALGQGPEFLTYFQNEAQLDKSGLPSDRFFAERPEGSVSTLKIQRTQQEDSAVYLCASSPRDRGQPQHFGDGTRLSIL.

V gene TRBV12-3 or TRBV12-4 combines with J gene TRBJ2-3; D remains ambiguous. The CDR3 spans 12 residues. Trimming pared 7 bases from V and 3 bases from J, leaving 8 bases between. The CDR3 loop is CASTFSTDTQYF. For the CDR3, the DNA is TGTGCCAGCACCTTTAGTACAGATACGCAGTATTTT.

This rearrangement joins TRBV12-3 or TRBV12-4 to TRBJ1-2, with D unresolved. The V end lost 7 bases, the J end lost 3 bases, and 12 bases lay between the germline ends. CDR3 length: 13 residues. The CDR3 loop is CASIKDLDYGYTF. CDR3 bases: TGTGCCAGCATCAAGGACTTGGACTATGGCTACACCTTC.

V is TRBV13 and J is TRBJ1-6; the D gene is possibly TRBD1 (6 bases). Trimming took off 5 bases at V and 10 bases at J, with 24 bases between the two ends. The CDR3 extends over 17 amino acids. Germline-derived CDR1 and CDR2 are PRHDT and FYEKMQ (reference sequence). CDR3 sequence (DNA): TGTGCCAGCAGCGGGGGCCTGAGTTGGGGAAGGGACTCACCCCTCCACTTT. As protein: CASSGGLSWGRDSPLHF.

V is TRBV4-2 and J is TRBJ2-2; D uncertain. There are 14 residues in the CDR3. The ends were cut back, 0 bases at V and 6 bases at J, with 8 bases in the middle. Germline CDR1 LGHNA, CDR2 YNFKEQ. CDR3 protein: CASSQDFRAGELFF. The CDR3 region has the DNA TGTGCCAGCAGCCAAGATTTTCGGGCCGGGGAGCTGTTTTTT.

CDR3 bases: TGTGCCAGCCTTACTACCAGGGTGGGGGAGACCCAGTACTTC. Amino acid sequence: CASLTTRVGETQYF. The V gene is TRBV2, the J gene TRBJ2-5, with D possibly TRBD1 on 5 matching bases. CDR3 length: 14 amino acids. V lost 8 bases and J lost 5, with 18 bases in between. Germline-derived CDR1 and CDR2 are SNHLY and FYNNEI.